A single sample is the source of the 22 T cell receptor beta chains below, sequenced in a study of T cells after somatic rescue of genetic block. Data came from immunoSEQ multiplex PCR; TCRdb stores just in-frame clones and leaves some out. This table has about 15,000 clones, approximately 72% appearing once. Sequencing was done on a sample of peripheral blood mononuclear cells (PBMCs). These receptors all stem from a boy younger than 18.

V usage is TRBV25-1 and J usage is TRBJ2-2; D unclear. V was pared by 4 bases and J by 3 bases, with 3 bases between. This CDR3 has 12 residues. Germline CDR1 reads MGHDK; CDR2 reads SYGVNS. The CDR3 nucleotides are TGTGCCAGCAGTGTACACACCGGGGAGCTGTTTTTT. Protein product: CASSVHTGELFF.

The V call is TRBV28, the J call TRBJ2-1; 7 bases match TRBD1. CDR3 length: 16 residues. The germline CDR1 and CDR2 sequences are MDHEN and SYDVKM. After removal of 3 bases from V and 7 bases from J, the junction contained 12 bases not matched to a gene. The CDR3, as DNA: TGTGCCAGCAGTTTCCCCGGGACAGCCACACTAAATGAGCAGTTCTTC. It codes for CASSFPGTATLNEQFF.

In its sample, this clone was seen once. This chain connects TRBV7-2 to TRBJ2-7, with D possibly called TRBD1 or TRBD2 (5 bases each). Germline CDR1 reads SGHTA; CDR2 reads FQGNSA. Trimming stripped 2 bases from V and 0 bases from J, with 23 bases between. There are 19 residues in the CDR3. CDR3 sequence reads: CASSLLAYSPAGSSYEQYF. For the CDR3, the DNA is TGTGCCAGCAGCTTATTAGCGTATTCCCCGGCAGGGAGCTCCTACGAGCAGTACTTC.

V and J are TRBV7-3 and TRBJ2-5; D call uncertain. The germline gives CDR1 SGHTA, CDR2 FQGTGA. With 1 base removed from V and 5 bases from J, the gap between germline ends came to 2 bases. The CDR3 totals 11 residues. DNA of the CDR3: TGTGCCAGCAGCTTAAATGAGACCCAGTACTTC. Translated, it gives CASSLNETQYF. The whole variable domain, filled in from reference TRBV7-3 and TRBJ2-5, reads GAGVSQTPSNKVTEKGKYVELRCDPISGHTALYWYRQSLGQGPEFLIYFQGTGAADDSGLPNDRFFAVRPEGSVSTLKIQRTERGDSAVYLCASSLNETQYFGPGTRLLVL.

Turning to this clone: Given a much more abundant clone one base away, this may be a read error. The rearrangement joins TRBV14 to TRBJ2-7; unclear D gene. Germline V gene sequence: CDR1 SGHDN, CDR2 FVKESK. Trimming stripped 5 bases from V and 3 bases from J, with 14 bases between. The CDR3 is 14 amino acids. The CDR3 loop reads CASSFGSQDYEQYF. The CDR3 coding sequence is TGTGCCAGCAGCTTCGGGTCCCAAGACTACGAGCAGTACTTC.

This sequence joins TRBV27 and TRBJ1-1, with 9 bases that match TRBD1. The CDR3 sequence is 15 residues long. Trimming cost V 1 base and J 1 base; bases outside gene matches: 1. Germline loops: CDR1 MNHEY, CDR2 SMNVEV (reference sequence). This CDR3 reads CASSLYRGQNTEAFF. The CDR3 bases are TGTGCCAGCAGTTTATACAGGGGGCAGAACACTGAAGCTTTCTTT.

The chain recombines TRBV2 with TRBJ1-3; 11 nucleotides line up with TRBD1. Unmatched junction bases numbered 15, after V lost 8 bases and J lost 0 bases. Germline V lookup: CDR1 SNHLY, CDR2 FYNNEI. CDR3 length: 19 amino acids. Written as DNA, the CDR3 is TGTGCCAGCCAGCCCCGGGACAGGGGGACCCAACACTCTGGAAACACCATATATTTT. The encoded protein is CASQPRDRGTQHSGNTIYF.

This clone is termed medium-sized. The chain employs TRBV7-9 and TRBJ1-6; maybe TRBD1 (5 bases). Germline CDR1 and CDR2: SEHNR and FQNEAQ (reference sequence). Trimming took 2 bases from V and 10 from J, leaving 9 bases between them. The CDR3 covers 13 residues. The CDR3, as DNA: TGTGCCAGCAGCTTACAAGGGGCCTCACCCCTCCACTTT. Translated, it gives CASSLQGASPLHF.

The CDR3, as DNA: TGCGCCAGCAGCTTGGGATCCACCGGGGAGCTGTTTTTT. Amino acids: CASSLGSTGELFF. The chain carries TRBV5-1 and TRBJ2-2; D is ambiguous. Trimming removed 0 bases from V and 4 bases from J, with 4 bases in between. This CDR3 has 13 residues. Germline values: CDR1 SGHRS, CDR2 YFSETQ.

The rearrangement joins TRBV27 to TRBJ2-2; 12 bases map to TRBD1. Germline CDR1 and CDR2: MNHEY and SMNVEV (reference sequence). The trim removed 5 bases at V and 5 bases at J, leaving 9 bases unmatched. The CDR3 sequence is 17 residues long. The CDR3 DNA sequence: TGTGCCAGCAGTCGATTGGGACAGGGGGCAATAACCGGGGAGCTGTTTTTT. The encoded protein is CASSRLGQGAITGELFF.

The rearrangement uses TRBV28 and TRBJ2-3; a possible D gene is TRBD2 (6 bases). This CDR3 region has 14 residues. V lost 2 bases and J 6 bases, leaving 12 bases between the germline ends. Germline V CDR1 and CDR2: MDHEN, SYDVKM. The CDR3 spells CASSLGGIQDTQYF. Here the CDR3 DNA reads TGTGCCAGCAGTTTAGGAGGGATACAGGATACGCAGTATTTT.

The genes are TRBV6-5 and TRBJ1-4; 7 nucleotides agree with TRBD1. There are 14 residues in the CDR3. V lost 4 bases, J lost 5 bases, and 4 bases stayed unmatched. Germline lookup yields CDR1 MNHEY and CDR2 SVGAGI. The DNA of the CDR3 is TGTGCCAGCAGTTCGGGGACAGCAAATGAAAAACTGTTTTTT. Its translation: CASSSGTANEKLFF.

The V gene is TRBV11-3, the J gene TRBJ2-1, with a tentative D call TRBD1 (5 bases). Trimming stripped 3 bases from V and 1 base from J, with 10 bases between. Germline values: CDR1 SGHNT, CDR2 YENEEA. CDR3 size: 15 residues. CDR3 loop: CASSFSTGSYNEQFF. CDR3 coding DNA: TGTGCCAGCAGCTTTTCCACAGGTTCCTACAATGAGCAGTTCTTC.

The rearrangement uses TRBV7-9 and TRBJ2-1; D gene unclear. The CDR3 extends over 16 amino acids. V was trimmed by 0 bases and J by 4 bases, leaving 13 bases between them. Germline values: CDR1 SEHNR, CDR2 FQNEAQ (reference sequence). DNA of the CDR3: TGTGCCAGCAGCTTAGCGGATATTCTACCTTACAATGAGCAGTTCTTC. Translation: CASSLADILPYNEQFF.

This chain uses TRBV5-1 with TRBJ2-7; 8 positions match TRBD2. The ends lost 0 bases at V and 2 bases at J; junction bases unmatched: 13. The germline CDR1 and CDR2 sequences are SGHRS and YFSETQ. The CDR3 sequence is 18 residues long. The CDR3 DNA reads TGCGCCAGCAGCTTGGGGCATAATACGGCGGGGGGAACCTACGAGCAGTACTTC. Its translation is CASSLGHNTAGGTYEQYF.

This clone was found once. V usage is TRBV18 and J usage is TRBJ2-2; TRBD2 matches 9 bases. The V gene end was trimmed by 4 bases and the J gene end by 2 bases; junction bases not matched to a gene: 14. The CDR3 runs 19 residues. The V gene's germline CDR1 is KGHSH and CDR2 LQKENI. The CDR3, as DNA: TGTGCCAGCTCACTCGCCTACTCGGGACTAGCCGATAACACCGGGGAGCTGTTTTTT. Its protein is CASSLAYSGLADNTGELFF. Together with reference TRBV18 and TRBJ2-2, the CDR3 gives the full variable domain: NAGVMQNPRHLVRRRGQEARLRCSPMKGHSHVYWYRQLPEEGLKFMVYLQKENIIDESGMPKERFSAEFPKEGPSILRIQQVVRGDSAAYFCASSLAYSGLADNTGELFFGEGSRLTVL.

Here the CDR3 reads CASSVERPGGTGELFF. Written as DNA, the CDR3 is TGTGCCAGCAGCGTAGAGCGACCAGGGGGCACCGGGGAGCTGTTTTTT. The V call is TRBV9, the J call TRBJ2-2; 7 positions match TRBD1. CDR1 is SGDLS, CDR2 YYNGEE, per germline. This CDR3 comprises 16 residues. Losses at the gene ends were 0 bases for V and 4 bases for J; bases not matched to a gene: 6.

V gene TRBV18 combines with J gene TRBJ2-3; 9 positions agree with TRBD2. V gave up 3 bases and J gave up 2 bases; unmatched junction bases: 3. The CDR3 extends over 15 amino acids. Germline V gives CDR1 KGHSH, CDR2 LQKENI. CDR3 sequence reads: CASSPLGLATDTQYF. The CDR3 coding sequence is TGTGCCAGCTCACCCCTGGGACTAGCCACAGATACGCAGTATTTT.

The chain is built from TRBV5-1 and TRBJ2-3, with 7 bases lining up with TRBD2. The CDR3 extends over 14 amino acids. CDR1 SGHRS and CDR2 YFSETQ come from the germline V gene. J lost 0 bases, V lost 6 bases, and 4 bases had no gene match. This CDR3 is CASKAGPSTDTQYF. Written as DNA, the CDR3 is TGCGCCAGCAAAGCGGGGCCGAGCACAGATACGCAGTATTTT.

This clone has only a few counts. The chain's CDR3 is CASRPRGSNPSCYTQYF. In DNA, the CDR3 is TGTGCCAGCAGGCCGAGGGGGAGCAATCCTAGCTGTTATACGCAGTATTTT. This rearrangement joins TRBV27 to TRBJ2-3, with D perhaps TRBD1 (6 bases). Germline V lookup: CDR1 MNHEY, CDR2 SMNVEV (reference sequence). V gave up 6 bases and J gave up 7 bases, with 26 bases separating them. The CDR3 runs 17 residues.

V is TRBV18 and J is TRBJ1-1; D may be TRBD1 (5 bases). There are 14 residues in the CDR3. Trimming removed 1 base from V and 0 bases from J, with 6 bases in between. The germline CDR1 and CDR2 sequences are KGHSH and LQKENI. The chain's CDR3 is CASSPQGLNTEAFF. The CDR3 nucleotides are TGTGCCAGCTCACCACAGGGGTTGAACACTGAAGCTTTCTTT. Full variable domain (rest looked up from reference TRBV18 and TRBJ1-1): NAGVMQNPRHLVRRRGQEARLRCSPMKGHSHVYWYRQLPEEGLKFMVYLQKENIIDESGMPKERFSAEFPKEGPSILRIQQVVRGDSAAYFCASSPQGLNTEAFFGQGTRLTVV.

The rearrangement uses TRBV30 and TRBJ2-1; D gene ambiguous. From germline, CDR1 is GTSNPN and CDR2 SVGIG (reference sequence). Trimming took off 7 bases at V and 7 bases at J, with 8 bases between the two ends. This CDR3 comprises 10 residues. In DNA, the CDR3 is TGTGCCTCATCCGGGAATGAGCAGTTCTTC. Its translation: CASSGNEQFF.